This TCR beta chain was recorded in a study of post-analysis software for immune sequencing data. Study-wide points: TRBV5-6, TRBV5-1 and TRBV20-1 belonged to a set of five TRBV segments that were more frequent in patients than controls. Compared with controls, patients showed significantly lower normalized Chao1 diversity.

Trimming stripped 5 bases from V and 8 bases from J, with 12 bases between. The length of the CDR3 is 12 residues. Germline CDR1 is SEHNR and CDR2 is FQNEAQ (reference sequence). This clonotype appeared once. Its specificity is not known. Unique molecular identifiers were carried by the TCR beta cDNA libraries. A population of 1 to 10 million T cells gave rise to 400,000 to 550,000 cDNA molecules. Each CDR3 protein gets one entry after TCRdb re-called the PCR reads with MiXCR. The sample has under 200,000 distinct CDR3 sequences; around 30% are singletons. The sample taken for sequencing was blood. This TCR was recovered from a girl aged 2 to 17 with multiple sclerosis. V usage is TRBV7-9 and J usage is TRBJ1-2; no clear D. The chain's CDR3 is CASSRDQAGYTF. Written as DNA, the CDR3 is TGTGCCAGCAGCCGGGATCAGGCCGGCTACACCTTC.